The clone carrying this T cell receptor beta chain showed up just a few times. Clones were sequenced by immunoSEQ multiplex PCR, and TCRdb holds only the in-frame ones, with some missing. In the table there are around 170,000 clones, around 90% of which are singletons. This record belongs to a study of control samples from healthy donors and cancer patients. The sequenced sample was blood. The sequence was collected from a woman in her thirties in good health.

In nucleotides, the CDR3 is TGTGCCACCTCCAGGTTGGGATTCGCTCAGCCCCAGCATTTT. Its translation is CATSRLGFAQPQHF. The rearrangement uses TRBV19 and TRBJ1-5; D remains ambiguous. The CDR3 has 14 residues. V lost 10 bases to trimming and J lost 6 bases, with 19 bases between them. CDR1 and CDR2 from the germline V gene are LNHDA and SQIVND (reference sequence). The full variable domain, rest sourced from reference TRBV19 and TRBJ1-5, is DGGITQSPKYLFRKEGQNVTLSCEQNLNHDAMYWYRQDPGQGLRLIYYSQIVNDFQKGDIAEGYSVSREKKESFPLTVTSAQKNPTAFYLCATSRLGFAQPQHFGDGTRLSIL.